This T cell receptor beta chain was recovered during a study of T-cell reconstitution after alpha-beta-depleted transplantation in children. General study results and limits: At the one-year point after transplant, T-cell counts and TCRbeta diversity were found to come mostly from T cells that had been newly produced. At around two months after transplant, the alpha-beta T cells were reportedly derived from several hundred expanded clones that came from non-depleted graft cells.

The CDR3 sequence is 14 residues long. Germline assignment: CDR1 DFQATT and CDR2 SNEGSKA (reference sequence). Trimming at V came to 4 bases and at J to 3 bases, leaving 6 bases not matched to a gene. Of note for this clonotype: Its antigen remains unknown.

Construction of the TCRbeta library involved unique molecular identifiers. From the PCR reads, TCRdb called clonotypes with MiXCR, one entry per CDR3 protein. The sample lists 200,000 to 300,000 distinct CDR3 sequences, roughly 24% seen once, with 2% to 3% in the top ten. This clonotype was obtained from a girl aged 2 to 10 with Fanconi anemia, due to receive a stem cell transplant. This specimen consisted of PBMCs, obtained before TCRalphabeta/CD19-depleted stem cell transplant. The chain has TRBV20-1 and TRBJ2-3; 8 bases agree with TRBD2. The CDR3 protein is CSATRASGTDTQYF. Written as DNA, the CDR3 is TGCAGTGCTACCCGTGCTAGCGGGACAGATACGCAGTATTTT.